This TCR beta chain derives from a study of post-analysis software for immune sequencing data. General study points: Patients had higher frequencies than controls of about five TRBV segments, including TRBV5-6, TRBV5-1 and TRBV20-1.

The CDR3 spans 14 residues. The V and J ends lost 4 bases and 0 bases respectively, with 8 bases between them. Germline-derived CDR1 and CDR2 are SNHLY and FYNNEI. This clonotype was observed many times. What it binds is not known. Unique molecular identifiers were carried by the TCR beta cDNA libraries. Each CDR3 protein is one row after TCRdb ran MiXCR on the PCR reads. This table holds some 260,000 distinct CDR3 sequences, 36% found once. The rearrangement joins TRBV2 to TRBJ2-3; D is unclear. The sequence was obtained from a girl between 5 and 17 years old with multiple sclerosis. Sequencing was carried out using blood. The CDR3 region has the DNA TGTGCCAGCAGTGGCGAATATAGCACAGATACGCAGTATTTT. Residues: CASSGEYSTDTQYF.